This T cell receptor (beta chain) was identified in a study of T cell responses to AZD1222 COVID-19 vaccine. This clone was seen just once. The CDR3 is 14 residues long. The germline V gene encodes CDR1 LNHDA and CDR2 SQIVND (reference sequence). Trimming shortened V by 4 bases and J by 1 base, and 7 bases separated the two germline ends. Clones were read by immunoSEQ multiplex PCR, and TCRdb kept only the in-frame ones, dropping some. The sample records approximately 160,000 clones, around 91% being singletons. Here the sequenced sample was peripheral blood, taken on day 0 of AZD1222 vaccination. The genes are TRBV19 and TRBJ1-4; D is uncertain. The receptor was derived from an adult in good health. The DNA for the CDR3 is TGTGCCAGTAGTAAAATGGAAACTAATGAAAAACTGTTTTTT. The encoded protein is CASSKMETNEKLFF.